The 18 T cell receptor beta chains listed next were all sequenced from one sample in a study of T cell responses to AZD1222 COVID-19 vaccine. Sequencing was performed with immunoSEQ multiplex PCR; in TCRdb, only in-frame clones are kept and a portion is missing. The repertoire holds over 100,000 clones, with about 90% as singletons. This material consisted of peripheral blood, taken 28 days after the second AZD1222 dose. These receptors were taken from an adult who received the AZD1222 COVID-19 vaccine.

J is TRBJ2-5 and V is TRBV6-6, with 9 bases identical to TRBD2. With V trimmed by 0 bases and J by 2 bases, 4 bases remained unmatched. The CDR3 length is 16 residues. Germline V gene data show CDR1 as MNHNY and CDR2 as SVGAGI (reference sequence). The CDR3 DNA follows: TGTGCCAGCAGTTACTCAAGCCTAGCGGGGCAAGAGACCCAGTACTTC. Translating gives CASSYSSLAGQETQYF.

V is TRBV10-3 and J is TRBJ1-1; weak D call: TRBD1 (6 bases). Germline loops: CDR1 ENHRY, CDR2 SYGVKD. CDR3 size: 13 residues. Trimming took 2 bases from V and 5 from J, leaving 9 bases between them. The CDR3, as DNA: TGTGCCATCAGTGAGGACAGGTATACTGAAGCTTTCTTT. Translation: CAISEDRYTEAFF.

This chain uses TRBV3-1 (or the pseudogene TRBV3-2) with TRBJ1-2, with 11 bases matching TRBD1. The CDR3 contains 15 residues. The V gene end was trimmed by 1 base and the J gene end by 7 bases; junction bases not matched to a gene: 5. Germline CDR1 LGHDT, CDR2 YNNKEL (reference sequence). The CDR3 sequence: CASSQVGTGGRGYTF. In DNA, the CDR3 is TGTGCCAGCAGCCAAGTGGGGACAGGGGGTCGTGGCTACACCTTC.

V and J are TRBV10-1 and TRBJ1-6; no definite D call. Deletions cut 7 bases from V and 9 bases from J, with 16 bases between. Germline V CDR1 and CDR2: WNHNN, SYGVQD (reference sequence). CDR3 size: 14 residues. The CDR3 spells CASTLRDKLSPLHF. DNA of the CDR3: TGCGCCAGCACCCTCCGAGACAAACTTTCACCCCTCCACTTT.

The chain uses TRBV7-9 and TRBJ1-6; D not certain. From germline, CDR1 is SEHNR and CDR2 FQNEAQ (reference sequence). The CDR3 extends over 14 amino acids. The V end was cut by 0 bases, the J end by 8 bases, with 8 bases between. The CDR3, as DNA: TGTGCCAGCAGCTTAGCTGTGGTCGATTCACCCCTCCACTTT. This gives the protein CASSLAVVDSPLHF.

This chain uses TRBV6-5 with TRBJ2-2; 8 bases agree with TRBD2. CDR3 length: 15 residues. The V gene's germline CDR1 is MNHEY and CDR2 SVGAGI. V shed 5 bases, J shed 5 bases, and the junction held 7 bases outside the gene matches. CDR3 protein: CASSPTLAGTGELFF. In DNA, the CDR3 is TGTGCCAGCAGTCCCACGCTAGCGGGTACCGGGGAGCTGTTTTTT.

The chain links TRBV4-1 to TRBJ1-2; the D is unclear. V lost 0 bases to trimming and J lost 2 bases, with 7 bases between them. The CDR3 spans 14 residues. Germline assignment: CDR1 MGHRA and CDR2 YSYEKL. In DNA, the CDR3 is TGCGCCAGCAGCCAAGATTCCAGCAACTATGGCTACACCTTC. It codes for CASSQDSSNYGYTF.

The rearrangement joins TRBV7-9 to TRBJ1-2; 9 bases line up with TRBD1. J gave up 4 bases and V 6 bases, and 9 bases lay outside the gene matches. CDR3 length equals 15 residues. Germline CDR1 SEHNR, CDR2 FQNEAQ (reference sequence). The CDR3 protein is CASRSGQGLFYGYTF. DNA for the CDR3: TGTGCCAGCAGAAGTGGACAGGGGCTTTTCTATGGCTACACCTTC.

The DNA for the CDR3 is TGTGCCACCTGGCCCGGGGGTTTCAACACTGAAGCTTTCTTT. It specifies CATWPGGFNTEAFF. The chain recombines TRBV19 with TRBJ1-1; perhaps TRBD1 as D (5 bases). Trimming took 10 bases from V and 2 from J, leaving 17 bases between them. Germline lookup yields CDR1 LNHDA and CDR2 SQIVND (reference sequence). This CDR3 spans 14 amino acids.

The chain employs TRBV7-2 and TRBJ2-5; D uncertain. CDR1 SGHTA and CDR2 FQGNSA come from the germline V gene. This CDR3 is 14 amino acids long. V lost 1 base and J lost 0, with 6 bases in between. CDR3: CASSLGVYQETQYF. CDR3 in DNA: TGTGCCAGCAGCTTAGGGGTCTACCAAGAGACCCAGTACTTC. Full variable domain (outside the CDR3, taken from reference TRBV7-2 and TRBJ2-5): GAGVSQSPSNKVTEKGKDVELRCDPISGHTALYWYRQSLGQGLEFLIYFQGNSAPDKSGLPSDRFSAERTGGSVSTLTIQRTQQEDSAVYLCASSLGVYQETQYFGPGTRLLVL.

The chain uses TRBV6-5 and TRBJ1-1; a weak D match, TRBD1 (5 bases). The CDR3 sequence is 14 residues long. Trimming cost V 6 bases and J 1 base, with 12 bases left between them. The germline gives CDR1 MNHEY, CDR2 SVGAGI. CDR3 bases: TGTGCCAGCAGCCCAGGGACGGGGAACACTGAAGCTTTCTTT. Its translation: CASSPGTGNTEAFF.

The gene calls are TRBV30 and TRBJ1-3; a possible D gene is TRBD1 (5 bases). CDR3 size: 13 residues. V was trimmed by 5 bases and J by 3 bases, leaving 11 bases between them. CDR1 is GTSNPN and CDR2 is SVGIG in the germline V gene (reference sequence). CDR3 nucleotides: TGTGCCTGGCGGGGACGGGATGGAAACACCATATATTTT. Encoded protein: CAWRGRDGNTIYF.

This clone has a handful of counts. The chain employs TRBV19 and TRBJ1-5; 7 nucleotides line up with TRBD1. V shed 7 bases and J 2 bases; nucleotides not matched to a gene: 5. CDR3 length equals 14 residues. The germline V gene encodes CDR1 LNHDA and CDR2 SQIVND (reference sequence). The CDR3 sequence: CASTWQGGNQPQHF. The CDR3 nucleotides read TGTGCCAGTACGTGGCAGGGGGGCAATCAGCCCCAGCATTTT.

This clone was observed a single time. The rearrangement joins TRBV5-6 to TRBJ2-1, with no clear D. This CDR3 has 15 residues. Germline V gene sequence: CDR1 SGHDT, CDR2 YYEEEE. The germline V and J ends were trimmed by 0 bases and 3 bases, with 10 bases remaining between them. The CDR3 loop is CASSLDTSDYNEQFF. As DNA, the CDR3 is TGTGCCAGCAGCTTGGACACCTCAGACTACAATGAGCAGTTCTTC. The full variable domain, in which reference TRBV5-6 and TRBJ2-1 provide the parts outside the CDR3, is DAGVTQSPTHLIKTRGQQVTLRCSPKSGHDTVSWYQQALGQGPQFIFQYYEEEERQRGNFPDRFSGHQFPNYSSELNVNALLLGDSALYLCASSLDTSDYNEQFFGPGTRLTVL.

The chain uses TRBV11-2 and TRBJ1-5, with D tentatively TRBD1 (5 bases). CDR1 is SGHAT and CDR2 is FQNNGV in the germline V gene. Trimming left V 5 bases short and J 6 bases short, with 14 bases between. The CDR3 is 14 amino acids. The CDR3 DNA sequence: TGTGCCAGCAGCCTCCATGGGGGGGGTCAGCCCCAGCATTTT. It specifies CASSLHGGGQPQHF.

The V gene is TRBV7-9, the J gene TRBJ1-4, with D tentatively TRBD1 (5 bases). Trimming took off 5 bases at V and 4 bases at J, with 11 bases between the two ends. Germline CDR1 is SEHNR and CDR2 is FQNEAQ (reference sequence). CDR3 length: 14 amino acids. The CDR3 protein is CASSPVTVNEKLFF. The CDR3 DNA reads TGTGCCAGCAGCCCCGTGACAGTTAATGAAAAACTGTTTTTT.

The V and J genes are TRBV19 and TRBJ1-5; no clear D gene. Germline-derived CDR1 and CDR2 are LNHDA and SQIVND (reference sequence). Trimming shortened V by 0 bases and J by 6 bases, and 3 bases separated the two germline ends. CDR3 size: 12 residues. CDR3: CASSIDFQPQHF. The CDR3 DNA reads as TGTGCCAGTAGTATAGATTTTCAGCCCCAGCATTTT.

V and J are TRBV9 and TRBJ2-7, with a possible D match to TRBD1 (6 bases). There are 17 residues in the CDR3. Trimming took 0 bases from V and 5 from J, leaving 21 bases between them. Looked up from germline, CDR1 is SGDLS and CDR2 is YYNGEE. The CDR3 spells CASSVGGGRGVMHEQYF. CDR3 nucleotides: TGTGCCAGCAGCGTAGGAGGCGGCAGGGGAGTTATGCACGAGCAGTACTTC.